The 11 T cell receptor beta chains below all came from one sample that was sequenced in a study of CD8 T cells in ankylosing spondylitis. TCRdb reprocessed the 5' RACE reads with MiXCR, giving one entry per CDR3 protein. The sample contains some 7,000 distinct CDR3 sequences, about 3% of which appear only once. Sequencing used blood, either unsorted or a sorted T cell fraction (not recorded which). These receptors were taken from a female donor with ankylosing spondylitis or in good health (not recorded which).

This clonotype has just a few counts. The genes are TRBV9 and TRBJ1-2; possibly TRBD1 for D (5 bases). This CDR3 comprises 13 residues. The germline V gene has CDR1 SGDLS and CDR2 YYNGEE. Trimming removed 3 bases from V and 4 bases from J, with 10 bases in between. CDR3 region: CASSAREGYGYTF. The CDR3 DNA follows: TGTGCCAGCAGCGCCAGGGAGGGCTATGGCTACACCTTC.

This clonotype came up many times. This sequence joins TRBV9 and TRBJ2-3; 10 nucleotides align to TRBD2. The CDR3 loop spans 17 amino acids. CDR1 is SGDLS and CDR2 is YYNGEE in the germline V gene. Germline trimming cut 0 bases from V and 0 bases from J; bases unmatched to any gene: 4. CDR3 residues: CASSVAPGLASTDTQYF. The CDR3 DNA follows: TGTGCCAGCAGCGTAGCTCCGGGACTAGCGAGCACAGATACGCAGTATTTT.

This clonotype was picked up many times. This CDR3 reads CASSEVLEATAGANVLTF. The CDR3 DNA reads as TGTGCCAGCAGCGAGGTGCTTGAAGCCACGGCTGGGGCCAACGTCCTGACTTTC. This chain uses TRBV9 with TRBJ2-6; D remains unclear. The V end lost 3 bases, the J end lost 2 bases, and 18 bases lay between the germline ends. Germline V gene sequence: CDR1 SGDLS, CDR2 YYNGEE. This CDR3 spans 18 amino acids. The whole variable domain, filled in from reference TRBV9 and TRBJ2-6, reads DSGVTQTPKHLITATGQRVTLRCSPRSGDLSVYWYQQSLDQGLQFLIQYYNGEERAKGNILERFSAQQFPDLHSELNLSSLELGDSALYFCASSEVLEATAGANVLTFGAGSRLTVL.

At least ten counts were recorded for this clonotype. This chain connects TRBV9 to TRBJ2-5, with D maybe TRBD2 (5 bases). There are 13 residues in the CDR3. Germline lookup yields CDR1 SGDLS and CDR2 YYNGEE. The V and J ends lost 3 bases and 5 bases respectively, with 11 bases between them. The CDR3 here is CASSGADGETQYF. As DNA, the CDR3 is TGTGCCAGCAGCGGAGCGGATGGGGAGACCCAGTACTTC.

This clonotype was seen ten or more times. CDR3: CASSVGSGATETQYF. CDR3 sequence (DNA): TGTGCCAGCAGCGTTGGCAGCGGGGCGACAGAGACCCAGTACTTC. V usage is TRBV9 and J usage is TRBJ2-5, with 7 bases that match TRBD2. Looked up from germline, CDR1 is SGDLS and CDR2 is YYNGEE. Losses at the gene ends were 2 bases for V and 4 bases for J; bases not matched to a gene: 8. The CDR3 runs to 15 residues.

By proportion, this clonotype is large (0.1 to 1%). The chain employs TRBV9 and TRBJ2-1; 10 nucleotides line up with TRBD2. The CDR3 spans 15 residues. Looked up from germline, CDR1 is SGDLS and CDR2 is YYNGEE. After removal of 4 bases from V and 6 bases from J, the junction contained 7 bases not matched to a gene. The chain's CDR3 is CASSQPGLAPNEQFF. The CDR3 region has the DNA TGTGCCAGCAGCCAGCCGGGACTAGCGCCCAATGAGCAGTTCTTC.

V usage is TRBV27 and J usage is TRBJ2-3, with no clear D. Germline values: CDR1 MNHEY, CDR2 SMNVEV (reference sequence). The CDR3 is 15 residues long. Trimming took 7 bases from V and 8 from J, leaving 22 bases between them. CDR3 protein: CASTEFPPLSGTQYF. For the CDR3, the DNA is TGTGCCAGCACCGAGTTCCCTCCCCTCTCGGGTACGCAGTATTTT.

This clonotype was detected many times. V and J are TRBV9 and TRBJ2-5, with 10 bases lining up with TRBD2. Germline V gene sequence: CDR1 SGDLS, CDR2 YYNGEE. This CDR3 is built from 16 residues. V lost 1 base and J lost 2; bases outside the gene matches: 5. CDR3 nucleotides: TGTGCCAGCAGCGTATTTAGCGGGGGGTCTCAAGAGACCCAGTACTTC. Translating it yields CASSVFSGGSQETQYF.

This clonotype has at least ten counts. The rearrangement links TRBV9 to TRBJ2-2; maybe TRBD1 (5 bases). Trimming took off 3 bases at V and 5 bases at J, with 14 bases between the two ends. The CDR3 runs 15 residues. The germline V gene has CDR1 SGDLS and CDR2 YYNGEE. CDR3 in amino acids: CASSAIAGFTGELFF. DNA for the CDR3: TGTGCCAGCAGCGCTATAGCAGGGTTTACCGGGGAGCTGTTTTTT.

Many counts were recorded for this clonotype. The chain carries TRBV9 and TRBJ2-1; a possible D gene is TRBD1 (7 bases). This CDR3 spans 15 amino acids. Germline loops: CDR1 SGDLS, CDR2 YYNGEE. V dropped 2 bases and J dropped 2 bases, with 11 bases sitting between them. The CDR3 loop reads CASSVSGGTYNEQFF. The CDR3 nucleotides read TGTGCCAGCAGCGTGTCAGGGGGGACCTACAATGAGCAGTTCTTC.

This clonotype was observed many times. The V call is TRBV9, the J call TRBJ1-5, with 9 bases fitting TRBD1. Germline V CDR1 and CDR2: SGDLS, YYNGEE. J lost 1 base, V lost 3 bases, and 17 bases had no gene match. CDR3 length equals 20 residues. The CDR3 DNA sequence: TGTGCCAGCAGCGCCCCGATTGGCCCTGGGGACAGGGAAAGCAATCAGCCCCAGCATTTT. Its protein product is CASSAPIGPGDRESNQPQHF.